One sample yielded the 19 T cell receptor beta chains listed below, sequenced in a study of blood T cell repertoires in COVID-19. TCRdb's table, derived via immunoSEQ multiplex PCR, lists solely in-frame clones and lacks some. Seen here are 270,000 or so clones, roughly 80% observed once, and the top ten hold about 3.4%. Sample: PBMCs or T cells enriched from blood (not recorded which). Receptor source: a man aged 45-65 years who had recovered from COVID-19.

The J gene is TRBJ2-6, the V gene TRBV19, with 8 positions matching TRBD1. Per the germline V gene, CDR1 is LNHDA and CDR2 is SQIVND (reference sequence). The length of the CDR3 is 18 residues. V shed 5 bases, J shed 1 base, and the junction held 10 bases outside the gene matches. Here the CDR3 reads CASSANRGETSGANVLTF. The CDR3 coding sequence is TGTGCCAGTAGTGCTAACAGGGGGGAAACTTCTGGGGCCAACGTCCTGACTTTC.

This chain links TRBV30 with TRBJ1-5; TRBD1 is a possible D gene (5 bases). Trimming took off 2 bases at V and 7 bases at J, with 12 bases between the two ends. Germline V gene sequence: CDR1 GTSNPN, CDR2 SVGIG (reference sequence). The CDR3 length is 13 residues. CDR3 nucleotide sequence: TGTGCCTGGAGTTTCGGTGGGGGGCAGCCCCAGCATTTT. Translating gives CAWSFGGGQPQHF. Filled out from reference TRBV30 and TRBJ1-5, the complete variable domain reads SQTIHQWPATLVQPVGSPLSLECTVEGTSNPNLYWYRQAAGRGLQLLFYSVGIGQISSEVPQNLSASRPQDRQFILSSKKLLLSDSGFYLCAWSFGGGQPQHFGDGTRLSIL.

The rearrangement joins TRBV5-1 to TRBJ2-7; 10 bases match TRBD2. V shed 4 bases and J 2 bases; nucleotides not matched to a gene: 6. The CDR3 sequence is 15 residues long. Per the germline V gene, CDR1 is SGHRS and CDR2 is YFSETQ. The CDR3 protein is CASSPRTSGTYEQYF. The DNA for the CDR3 is TGCGCCAGCAGCCCTCGGACTAGCGGTACCTACGAGCAGTACTTC.

This clone appeared a few times. CDR3 nucleotides: TGTGCCAGCAGCCGAGACAGAGCAACTAATGAAAAACTGTTTTTT. Translated, it gives CASSRDRATNEKLFF. The V gene is TRBV7-8, the J gene TRBJ1-4, with TRBD1 as a possible D gene (5 bases). The CDR3 has 15 amino acids. Looked up from germline, CDR1 is SGHVS and CDR2 is FQNEAQ. Trimming took off 5 bases at V and 0 bases at J, with 10 bases between the two ends.

The chain recombines TRBV5-1 with TRBJ2-7; D may be TRBD1 (6 bases). Germline lookup yields CDR1 SGHRS and CDR2 YFSETQ. The CDR3 has 15 amino acids. V was shortened by 4 bases and J by 2 bases, with 16 bases between the two germline ends. The CDR3 sequence is CASSAQGGVTYEQYF. CDR3 DNA: TGCGCCAGCAGCGCACAGGGTGGGGTAACCTACGAGCAGTACTTC. The variable domain in full, with the rest retrieved from reference TRBV5-1 and TRBJ2-7, is KAGVTQTPRYLIKTRGQQVTLSCSPISGHRSVSWYQQTPGQGLQFLFEYFSETQRNKGNFPGRFSGRQFSNSRSEMNVSTLELGDSALYLCASSAQGGVTYEQYFGPGTRLTVT.

The chain carries TRBV5-1 and TRBJ1-1; 8 bases fit TRBD1. CDR1 SGHRS and CDR2 YFSETQ come from the germline V gene. Trimming at V came to 3 bases and at J to 3 bases, leaving 4 bases not matched to a gene. The CDR3 contains 14 residues. CDR3 loop: CASSSRTGYTEAFF. CDR3 DNA sequence: TGCGCCAGCAGCTCCCGGACAGGGTACACTGAAGCTTTCTTT. Using reference TRBV5-1 and TRBJ1-1 for the parts outside the CDR3, the full variable domain is KAGVTQTPRYLIKTRGQQVTLSCSPISGHRSVSWYQQTPGQGLQFLFEYFSETQRNKGNFPGRFSGRQFSNSRSEMNVSTLELGDSALYLCASSSRTGYTEAFFGQGTRLTVV.

The chain has TRBV29-1 and TRBJ1-2, with D maybe TRBD1 (5 bases). CDR3 length: 13 amino acids. V lost 7 bases, J lost 2 bases, and 14 bases lay in between. Per germline, CDR1 SQVTM and CDR2 ANQGSEA. CDR3 sequence reads: CSGLGGTNYGYTF. The CDR3 DNA follows: TGCAGCGGGCTTGGGGGGACGAACTATGGCTACACCTTC. The full variable domain, in which reference TRBV29-1 and TRBJ1-2 provide the parts outside the CDR3, is SAVISQKPSRDICQRGTSLTIQCQVDSQVTMMFWYRQQPGQSLTLIATANQGSEATYESGFVIDKFPISRPNLTFSTLTVSNMSPEDSSIYLCSGLGGTNYGYTFGSGTRLTVV.

The CDR3: CATSKGQGGPNGYTF. The CDR3 DNA sequence: TGTGCCACCAGCAAGGGACAGGGAGGCCCAAATGGCTACACCTTC. The chain is built from TRBV15 and TRBJ1-2, with 9 bases fitting TRBD1. J lost 6 bases, V lost 4 bases, and 9 bases had no gene match. The CDR3 sequence is 15 residues long. Germline lookup yields CDR1 LNHNV and CDR2 YYDKDF (reference sequence).

The chain carries TRBV6-6 and TRBJ2-7; D is uncertain. CDR3 length: 14 residues. V lost 5 bases and J lost 0, with 11 bases in between. Germline V gene lookup returns CDR1 MNHNY and CDR2 SVGAGI (reference sequence). In DNA form, the CDR3 reads TGTGCCAGCAGTATGGCAGTATCCTCCTACGAGCAGTACTTC. This sequence encodes CASSMAVSSYEQYF.

The chain has TRBV28 and TRBJ1-4; D is perhaps TRBD1 (6 bases). Germline V gene lookup returns CDR1 MDHEN and CDR2 SYDVKM. The length of the CDR3 is 14 residues. The ends were cut back, 4 bases at V and 6 bases at J, with 12 bases in the middle. DNA for the CDR3: TGTGCCAGCAGTTCCCCTGAGGGGGATGAAAAACTGTTTTTT. This encodes CASSSPEGDEKLFF.

The chain uses TRBV4-2 and TRBJ1-5; no clear D. Germline-derived CDR1 and CDR2 are LGHNA and YNFKEQ. V shed 5 bases and J shed 0 bases, with 17 bases lying between them. The CDR3 spans 17 residues. CDR3 residues: CASSSRLVRSSNQPQHF. As DNA, the CDR3 is TGTGCCAGCAGCTCAAGACTGGTCCGAAGTAGCAATCAGCCCCAGCATTTT.

The chain couples TRBV28 to TRBJ1-4, with 8 bases fitting TRBD1. The CDR3 spans 19 residues. V gave up 1 base and J gave up 0 bases; unmatched junction bases: 10. CDR1 and CDR2 (germline): MDHEN, SYDVKM. In DNA, the CDR3 is TGTGCCAGCAGTTTATTAACCGGGACAGGACTAGCAACTAATGAAAAACTGTTTTTT. Translating it yields CASSLLTGTGLATNEKLFF.

The V gene is TRBV18, the J gene TRBJ2-1; weak D call: TRBD2 (6 bases). Trimming removed 10 bases from V and 4 bases from J, with 23 bases in between. The CDR3 covers 16 residues. CDR1 is KGHSH, CDR2 LQKENI, per germline. The CDR3 sequence is CATSAARLGAYNEQFF. The CDR3 region has the DNA TGTGCCACCTCCGCCGCGAGACTAGGAGCTTACAATGAGCAGTTCTTC.

This clone is a singleton in its sample. The chain carries TRBV21-1 and TRBJ2-7; the table assigns TRBD2, which was not confirmed against the DNA. TRBV21-1 is assigned pseudogene status. CDR3 size: 15 residues. The CDR3 sequence: CASSKKDGETYEQYF. As DNA, the CDR3 is TGTGCCAGCAGCAAAAAGGACGGGGAAACCTACGAGCAGTACTTC.

A few counts support this clone. This chain uses TRBV7-6 with TRBJ1-1, with 8 bases identical to TRBD1. This CDR3 is built from 18 residues. J was trimmed by 3 bases and V by 2 bases; bases with no gene match: 14. From germline, CDR1 is SGHVS and CDR2 FNYEAQ. Here the CDR3 DNA reads TGTGCCAGCAGCTTATACCCCCCCCAGGACAGGGCGGACACTGAAGCTTTCTTT. This encodes CASSLYPPQDRADTEAFF.

The chain recombines TRBV5-1 with TRBJ2-3; the match to TRBD1 covers 9 bases. CDR1 SGHRS and CDR2 YFSETQ come from the germline V gene. The V gene end was trimmed by 4 bases and the J gene end by 4 bases; junction bases not matched to a gene: 7. The CDR3 has 15 residues. The CDR3 spells CASSGPGQGADTQYF. The CDR3 DNA follows: TGCGCCAGCAGCGGACCGGGACAGGGCGCAGATACGCAGTATTTT.

This chain joins TRBV27 and TRBJ2-7, with 11 bases aligning to TRBD2. Germline trimming cut 6 bases from V and 4 bases from J; bases unmatched to any gene: 8. From germline, CDR1 is MNHEY and CDR2 SMNVEV (reference sequence). This CDR3 is built from 15 residues. CDR3 region: CASSRTSGGNYEQYF. In DNA form, the CDR3 reads TGTGCCAGCAGCCGAACTAGCGGGGGTAATTACGAGCAGTACTTC.

Concerning this clone: Different DNA sequences within this sample yield the same CDR3. The chain joins TRBV12-3 or TRBV12-4 to TRBJ2-7, with D possibly being TRBD1 (6 bases). V was cut by 6 bases and J by 4 bases, with 10 bases left in between. This CDR3 contains 12 residues. As DNA, the CDR3 is TGTGCCAGCAGCCCCAGGGGATACGAGCAGTACTTC. This sequence encodes CASSPRGYEQYF.

The sample holds a few counts of this clone. The rearrangement links TRBV5-1 to TRBJ1-2, with D unclear. Looked up from germline, CDR1 is SGHRS and CDR2 is YFSETQ. Trimming stripped 8 bases from V and 7 bases from J, with 18 bases between. The CDR3 covers 13 residues. The CDR3 DNA follows: TGCGCCAGTACCCCCGGGGAAGGAGTTGGCTACACCTTC. This translates into CASTPGEGVGYTF.